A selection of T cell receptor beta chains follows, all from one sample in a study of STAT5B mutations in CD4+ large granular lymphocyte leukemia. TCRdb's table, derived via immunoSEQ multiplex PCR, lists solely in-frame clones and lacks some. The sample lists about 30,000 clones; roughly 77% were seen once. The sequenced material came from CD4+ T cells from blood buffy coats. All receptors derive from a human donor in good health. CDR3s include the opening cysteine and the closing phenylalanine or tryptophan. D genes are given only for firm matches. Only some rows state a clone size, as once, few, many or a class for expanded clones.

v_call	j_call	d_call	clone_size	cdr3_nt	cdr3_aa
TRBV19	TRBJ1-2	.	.	TGTGCCAGTAGTATAGGGACGGCTGGCTACACCTTC	CASSIGTAGYTF
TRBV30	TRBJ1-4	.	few	TGTGCCTGGAGTGTAAACCGGGGGTTTAATGAAAAACTGTTTTTT	CAWSVNRGFNEKLFF
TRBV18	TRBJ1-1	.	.	TGTGCCAGCTCACGGGCGAACACTGAAGCTTTCTTT	CASSRANTEAFF
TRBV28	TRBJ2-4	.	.	TGTGCCAGCACCCCAGGGGGAGGGGGCACAAACATTCAGTACTTC	CASTPGGGGTNIQYF
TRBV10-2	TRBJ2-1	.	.	TGCGCCAGCAGTGGTCACAATGAGCAGTTCTTC	CASSGHNEQFF
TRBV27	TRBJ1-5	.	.	TGTGCCAGCCCTATAGAGTTTTCCGGGCCCCTTCAACCCCAGCATTTT	CASPIEFSGPLQPQHF
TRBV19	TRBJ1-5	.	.	TGTGCCAGTAGTACACGTAATTGGGGCAATCAGCCCCAGCATTTT	CASSTRNWGNQPQHF
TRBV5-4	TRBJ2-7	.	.	TGTGCCAGCAGCCTTACCGGCTACAGCTCCTACGAGCAGTACTTC	CASSLTGYSSYEQYF
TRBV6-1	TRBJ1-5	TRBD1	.	TGTGCCAGCAGAAACAGGGGGCGACGGGATCAGCCCCAGCATTTT	CASRNRGRRDQPQHF
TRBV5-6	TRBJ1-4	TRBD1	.	TGTGCCAGCAGCCCGGCCCGGGACAGGGATGAAAAACTGTTTTTT	CASSPARDRDEKLFF
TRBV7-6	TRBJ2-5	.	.	TGTGCCAGCAGCTTAGAAGGACAGCCACTTAACGAAGAGACCCAGTACTTC	CASSLEGQPLNEETQYF
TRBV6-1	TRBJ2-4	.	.	TGTGCCAGCAAGGAGGGATCGGCGAAAAACATTCAGTACTTC	CASKEGSAKNIQYF
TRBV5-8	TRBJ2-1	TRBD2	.	TGTGCCAGCAGCTTGGCAGTCCAGCGGGAGGGCTATGAGCAGTTCTTC	CASSLAVQREGYEQFF
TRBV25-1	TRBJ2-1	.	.	TGTGCCAGCAGTGAAATGGTGGGTTGGAATGAGCAGTTCTTC	CASSEMVGWNEQFF
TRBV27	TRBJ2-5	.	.	TGTGCCAGCAGGGCCAATTGGGAGACCCAGTACTTC	CASRANWETQYF
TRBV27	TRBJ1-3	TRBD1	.	TGTGCCAGCAGCCCCAGACAGGGCTCCGGAAACACCATATATTTT	CASSPRQGSGNTIYF
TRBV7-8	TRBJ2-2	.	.	TGTGCCAGCAGCTTAGGACAGCTTACCGGGGAGCTGTTTTTT	CASSLGQLTGELFF
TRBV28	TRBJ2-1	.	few	TGTGCCAGCAGTGGCCATGAGCAGTTCTTC	CASSGHEQFF
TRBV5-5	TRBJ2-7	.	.	TGTGCCAGCAGCTTGGCCGGCTCAGACACCTCCTACGAGCAGTACTTC	CASSLAGSDTSYEQYF
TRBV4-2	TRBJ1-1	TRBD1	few	TGTGCCAGCAGCCCAACCGACAGGGTGGGAGGAAACACTGAAGCTTTCTTT	CASSPTDRVGGNTEAFF
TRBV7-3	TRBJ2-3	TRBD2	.	TGTGCCAGCAGCTTAACGTTTAGCGGGGGAGGATACACAGATACGCAGTATTTT	CASSLTFSGGGYTDTQYF
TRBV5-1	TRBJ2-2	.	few	TGCGCCAGCAGCCCGGGGGCGGGACGGGAGCTGTTTTTT	CASSPGAGRELFF
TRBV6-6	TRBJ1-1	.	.	TGTGCCAGCAGCCGGGGGGCAACGGGCACTGAAGCTTTCTTT	CASSRGATGTEAFF
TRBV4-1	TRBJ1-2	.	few	TGCGCCAGCAGCCAAGATTTGGACACCTACGGGGGCTACACCTTC	CASSQDLDTYGGYTF
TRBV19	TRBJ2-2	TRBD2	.	TGTGCCAGTAGGACGGGAGCGGGAGAGGTCGGGGAGCTGTTTTTT	CASRTGAGEVGELFF
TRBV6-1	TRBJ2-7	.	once	TGTGCCAGCAGTGTTGACAGCTACGAGCAGTACTTC	CASSVDSYEQYF
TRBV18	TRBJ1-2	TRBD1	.	TGTGCCAGCTCACCTCTAGGAGGACAGGGGGACCATGGCTACACCTTC	CASSPLGGQGDHGYTF
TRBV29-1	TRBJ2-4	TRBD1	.	TGCAGCGTTGAAAAGATCGGGACAGGGGCCGAAAACATTCAGTACTTC	CSVEKIGTGAENIQYF
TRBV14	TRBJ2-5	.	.	TGTGCCAGCAGCCAAGTCAGGCCCACGCAAGAGACCCAGTACTTC	CASSQVRPTQETQYF
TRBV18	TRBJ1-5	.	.	TGTGCCAGCTCACCCGGAGGGGGTTTCAATCAGCCCCAGCATTTT	CASSPGGGFNQPQHF
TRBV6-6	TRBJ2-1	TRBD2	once	TGTGCCAGCAGTCGACTAGCGGGAGATGAGCAGTTCTTC	CASSRLAGDEQFF
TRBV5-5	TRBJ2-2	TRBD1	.	TGTGCCAGCATCTATCGGACAGGGGTCCCCCCCGGGGAGCTGTTTTTT	CASIYRTGVPPGELFF
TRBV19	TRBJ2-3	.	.	TGTGCCAGTACCCCCTCCGGCGGGACGGCCAGCACAGATACGCAGTATTTT	CASTPSGGTASTDTQYF
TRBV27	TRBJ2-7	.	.	TGTGCCAGCAGTCTGGGCGGCCTTGGGACCTACGAGCAGTACTTC	CASSLGGLGTYEQYF
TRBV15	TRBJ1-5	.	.	TGTGCCACCAGCAGAGATCGGCGGCAGCCCCAGCATTTT	CATSRDRRQPQHF
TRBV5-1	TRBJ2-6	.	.	TGCGCCAGCAGTCTATCCCTCTCTGGGGCCAACGTCCTGACTTTC	CASSLSLSGANVLTF